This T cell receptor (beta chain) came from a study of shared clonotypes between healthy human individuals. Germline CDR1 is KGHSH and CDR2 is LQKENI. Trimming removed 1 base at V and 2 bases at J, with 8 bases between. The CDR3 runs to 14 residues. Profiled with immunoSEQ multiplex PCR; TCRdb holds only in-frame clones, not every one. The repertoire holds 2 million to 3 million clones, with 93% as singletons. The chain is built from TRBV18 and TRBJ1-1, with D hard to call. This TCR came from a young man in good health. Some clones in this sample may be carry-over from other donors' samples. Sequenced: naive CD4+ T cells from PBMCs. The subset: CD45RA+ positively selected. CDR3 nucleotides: TGTGCCAGCTCACCACTCGAGAAAAACACTGAAGCTTTCTTT. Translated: CASSPLEKNTEAFF.